The 2 T cell receptor beta chains reported below all come from one sample, sequenced in a study of T cell repertoires in cytomegalovirus infection. One entry per CDR3 protein, called by TCRdb with MiXCR from the reads. The sample lists 740,000 or so distinct CDR3 sequences, roughly 35% seen once, with around 3% in the top ten. Material: PBMCs. The receptors stem from a human donor in good health (CMV status not recorded). Some clones in this sample may be carry-over from other donors' samples.

The V gene is TRBV29-1, the J gene TRBJ2-2, with D tentatively TRBD1 (5 bases). V was pared by 1 base and J by 4 bases, with 10 bases between. This CDR3 is built from 14 residues. CDR1 SQVTM and CDR2 ANQGSEA come from the germline V gene. CDR3 residues: CSVEGLGATGELFF. The CDR3 DNA sequence: TGCAGCGTTGAAGGGCTAGGGGCCACCGGGGAGCTGTTTTTT.

Concerning this clonotype itself: Just one base apart from a much larger clone, this may be a read error. The rearrangement joins TRBV11-2 to TRBJ1-1; D is unclear. The CDR3 has 14 amino acids. Germline V gives CDR1 SGHAT, CDR2 FQNNGV. Trimming took 2 bases from V and 0 from J, leaving 7 bases between them. CDR3 protein: CASSLSSVNTEAFF. In nucleotides, the CDR3 is TGTGCCAGCAGCTTAAGTTCGGTGAACACTGAAGCTTTCTTT.